The 8 T cell receptor beta chains presented below share a single source sample, sequenced in a study of T cells in Graves' hyperthyroidism and ophthalmopathy. RNA transcripts gave rise to amplified TCR beta CDR3 regions. The primer set for the first-round RT-PCR of the TCR CDR3 was HTBI. TCRdb called the multiplex PCR reads again in MiXCR, with one record for every CDR3 protein. The sample consists of over 200,000 distinct CDR3 sequences, 13% to 15% of them appearing once. Sequenced sample: blood. These receptors were obtained from a woman aged 40 to 50 with Graves' hyperthyroidism that later progressed to Graves' ophthalmopathy.

This clonotype has a count of ten or more. The chain recombines TRBV3-1 with TRBJ1-5; D call uncertain. The CDR3 length is 13 residues. Germline CDR1 is LGHDT and CDR2 is YNNKEL (reference sequence). The V end was cut by 1 base, the J end by 7 bases, with 8 bases between. The CDR3 loop is CASSQVVGQPQHF. Here the CDR3 DNA reads TGTGCCAGCAGCCAAGTGGTAGGGCAGCCCCAGCATTTT.

Only a few counts were recorded for this clonotype. The chain carries TRBV6-1 and TRBJ2-1; TRBD2 matches at 7 bases. Per the germline V gene, CDR1 is MNHNS and CDR2 is SASEGT. The length of the CDR3 is 18 residues. Losses at the gene ends were 11 bases for V and 2 bases for J; bases not matched to a gene: 21. The DNA of the CDR3 is TGTGCCGTCCACCCCGGGAGGACCCATGGGATCGCCTACAATGAGCAGTTCTTC. It translates to CAVHPGRTHGIAYNEQFF.

This clonotype showed up many times. The chain recombines TRBV5-1 with TRBJ2-6, with D possibly matching TRBD1 (6 bases). The V gene lost 4 bases and the J gene lost 3 bases, with 11 bases spanning the gap. This CDR3 comprises 15 residues. Germline values: CDR1 SGHRS, CDR2 YFSETQ. The CDR3 DNA is TGCGCCAGCAGCCGGGGACAACTTGGGGCCAACGTCCTGACTTTC. Protein sequence: CASSRGQLGANVLTF.

This clonotype was observed many times. The V call is TRBV12-3 or TRBV12-4, the J call TRBJ2-1; 12 bases agree with TRBD2. The CDR3 runs 18 residues. V was clipped by 1 base and J by 0 bases; unmatched bases: 4. CDR3 nucleotide sequence: TGTGCCAGCAGTTTAGGACTAGCGGGGGTCCGCTCCTACAATGAGCAGTTCTTC. Its translation is CASSLGLAGVRSYNEQFF.

This clonotype was detected ten times or more. This rearrangement joins TRBV6-1 to TRBJ2-2, with TRBD2 matching over 8 bases. CDR3 length: 15 amino acids. Germline CDR1 is MNHNS and CDR2 is SASEGT. V lost 5 bases to trimming and J lost 6 bases; unmatched junction nucleotides: 8. In DNA, the CDR3 is TGTGCCAGCAGTCGGGGGGGCGGGCCATCCGGGGAGCTGTTTTTT. It translates to CASSRGGGPSGELFF.

This clonotype appeared a few times. Written as DNA, the CDR3 is TGCGCCAGCAGCCTAGGGACAGGAATCTCCTACGAGCAGTACTTC. Encoded protein: CASSLGTGISYEQYF. This chain joins TRBV5-1 and TRBJ2-7; TRBD1 matches at 8 bases. The germline CDR1 and CDR2 sequences are SGHRS and YFSETQ. CDR3 length: 15 amino acids. V was clipped by 4 bases and J by 0 bases; unmatched bases: 6.

CDR3 residues: CASSATGATEAFF. CDR3 in DNA: TGTGCCAGCAGCGCCACAGGGGCGACTGAAGCTTTCTTT. The chain has TRBV3-1 and TRBJ1-1; TRBD1 agrees at 7 bases. Looked up from germline, CDR1 is LGHDT and CDR2 is YNNKEL (reference sequence). The trim removed 5 bases at V and 5 bases at J, leaving 5 bases unmatched. This CDR3 is built from 13 residues.

J is TRBJ2-7 and V is TRBV5-1; TRBD1 aligns across 7 bases. Germline assignment: CDR1 SGHRS and CDR2 YFSETQ. After removal of 2 bases from V and 3 bases from J, the junction contained 8 bases not matched to a gene. The CDR3 consists of 15 residues. The CDR3 spells CASSFQDRSYYEQYF. The CDR3 nucleotides are TGCGCCAGCAGCTTCCAGGACAGGAGTTACTACGAGCAGTACTTC.